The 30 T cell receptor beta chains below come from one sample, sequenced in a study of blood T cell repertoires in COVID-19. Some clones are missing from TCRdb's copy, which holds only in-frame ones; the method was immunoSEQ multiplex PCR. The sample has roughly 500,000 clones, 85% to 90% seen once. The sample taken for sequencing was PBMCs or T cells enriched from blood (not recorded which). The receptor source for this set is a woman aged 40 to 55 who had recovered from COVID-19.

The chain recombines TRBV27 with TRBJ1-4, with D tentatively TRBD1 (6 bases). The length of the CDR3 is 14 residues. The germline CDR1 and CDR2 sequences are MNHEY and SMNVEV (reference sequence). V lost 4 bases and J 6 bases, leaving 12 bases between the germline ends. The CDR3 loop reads CASSSGGADEKLFF. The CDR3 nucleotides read TGTGCCAGCAGTTCGGGGGGCGCAGATGAAAAACTGTTTTTT.

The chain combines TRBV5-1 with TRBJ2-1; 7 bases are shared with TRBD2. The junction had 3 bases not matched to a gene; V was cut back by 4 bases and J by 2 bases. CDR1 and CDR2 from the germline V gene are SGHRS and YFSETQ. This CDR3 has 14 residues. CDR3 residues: CASSRGGTYNEQFF. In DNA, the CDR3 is TGCGCCAGCAGCCGCGGGGGAACCTACAATGAGCAGTTCTTC.

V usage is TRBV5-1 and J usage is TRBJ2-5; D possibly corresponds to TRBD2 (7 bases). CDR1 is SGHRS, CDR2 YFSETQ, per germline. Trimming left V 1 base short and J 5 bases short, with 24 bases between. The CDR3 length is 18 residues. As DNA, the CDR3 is TGCGCCAGCAGCTTGAGCGGTGCAGGGGTGCTGGGAGGGGAGACCCAGTACTTC. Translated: CASSLSGAGVLGGETQYF.

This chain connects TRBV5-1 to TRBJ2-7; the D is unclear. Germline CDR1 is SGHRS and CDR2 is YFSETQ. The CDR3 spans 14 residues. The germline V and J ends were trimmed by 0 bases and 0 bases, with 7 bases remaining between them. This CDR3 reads CASSLAELSYEQYF. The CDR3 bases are TGCGCCAGCAGCTTGGCCGAACTCTCCTACGAGCAGTACTTC.

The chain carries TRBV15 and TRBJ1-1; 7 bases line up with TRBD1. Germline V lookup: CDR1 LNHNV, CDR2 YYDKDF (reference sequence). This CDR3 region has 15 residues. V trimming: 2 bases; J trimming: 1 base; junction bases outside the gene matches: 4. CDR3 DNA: TGTGCCACCAGCAGATTACGGACAGGGAACACTGAAGCTTTCTTT. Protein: CATSRLRTGNTEAFF.

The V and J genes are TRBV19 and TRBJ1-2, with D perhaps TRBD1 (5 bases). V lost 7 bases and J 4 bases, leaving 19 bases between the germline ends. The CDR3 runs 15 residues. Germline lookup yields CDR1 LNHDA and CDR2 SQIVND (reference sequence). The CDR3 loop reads CASTAKETVTYGYTF. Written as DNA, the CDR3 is TGTGCCAGTACCGCGAAGGAGACAGTGACCTATGGCTACACCTTC.

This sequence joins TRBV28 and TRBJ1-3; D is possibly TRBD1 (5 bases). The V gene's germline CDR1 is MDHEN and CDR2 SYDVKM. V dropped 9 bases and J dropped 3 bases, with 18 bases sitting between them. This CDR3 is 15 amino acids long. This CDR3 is CASTKVQGGGNTIYF. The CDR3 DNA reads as TGTGCCAGTACTAAGGTCCAGGGTGGTGGAAACACCATATATTTT. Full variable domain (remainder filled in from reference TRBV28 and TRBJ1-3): DVKVTQSSRYLVKRTGEKVFLECVQDMDHENMFWYRQDPGLGLRLIYFSYDVKMKEKGDIPEGYSVSREKKERFSLILESASTNQTSMYLCASTKVQGGGNTIYFGEGSWLTVV.

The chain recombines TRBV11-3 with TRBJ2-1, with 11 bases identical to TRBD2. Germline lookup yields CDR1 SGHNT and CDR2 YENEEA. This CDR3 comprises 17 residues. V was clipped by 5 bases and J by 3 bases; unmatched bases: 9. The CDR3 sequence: CASSPITGTSGYNEQFF. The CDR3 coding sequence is TGTGCCAGCAGCCCAATCACCGGGACTAGCGGCTACAATGAGCAGTTCTTC.

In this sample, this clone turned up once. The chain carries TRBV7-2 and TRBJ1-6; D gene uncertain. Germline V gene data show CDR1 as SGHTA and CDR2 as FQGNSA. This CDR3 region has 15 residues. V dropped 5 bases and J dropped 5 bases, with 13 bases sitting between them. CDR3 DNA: TGTGCCAGCAGCCCATTTCATACGGATAATTCACCCCTCCACTTT. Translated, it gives CASSPFHTDNSPLHF. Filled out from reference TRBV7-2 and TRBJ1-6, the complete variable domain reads GAGVSQSPSNKVTEKGKDVELRCDPISGHTALYWYRQSLGQGLEFLIYFQGNSAPDKSGLPSDRFSAERTGGSVSTLTIQRTQQEDSAVYLCASSPFHTDNSPLHFGNGTRLTVT.

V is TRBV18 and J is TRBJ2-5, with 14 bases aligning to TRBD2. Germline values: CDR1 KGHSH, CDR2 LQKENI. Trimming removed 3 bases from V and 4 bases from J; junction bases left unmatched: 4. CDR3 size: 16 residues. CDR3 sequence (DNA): TGTGCCAGCTCACCCAAAGGACTAGCGGGAGGAGAGACCCAGTACTTC. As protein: CASSPKGLAGGETQYF.

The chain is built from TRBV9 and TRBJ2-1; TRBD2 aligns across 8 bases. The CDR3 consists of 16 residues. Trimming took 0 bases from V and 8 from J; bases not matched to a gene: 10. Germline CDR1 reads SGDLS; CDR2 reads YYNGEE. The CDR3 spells CASSVAAGGLDDEQFF. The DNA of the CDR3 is TGTGCCAGCAGCGTAGCGGCGGGAGGACTTGACGATGAGCAGTTCTTC.

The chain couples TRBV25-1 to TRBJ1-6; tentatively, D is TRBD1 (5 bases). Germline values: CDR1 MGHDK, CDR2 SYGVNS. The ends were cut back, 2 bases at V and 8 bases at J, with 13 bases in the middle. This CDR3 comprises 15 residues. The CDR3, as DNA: TGTGCCAGCAGTGAAGGGGTCAGGGTCGATTCACCCCTCCACTTT. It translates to CASSEGVRVDSPLHF.

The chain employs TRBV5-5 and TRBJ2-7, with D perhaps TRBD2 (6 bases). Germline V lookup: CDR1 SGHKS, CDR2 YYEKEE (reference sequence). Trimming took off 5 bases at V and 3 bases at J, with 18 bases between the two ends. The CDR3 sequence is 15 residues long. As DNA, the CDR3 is TGTGCCAGCAGTCCCCGGGACTCGGTTCTCTACGAGCAGTACTTC. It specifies CASSPRDSVLYEQYF.

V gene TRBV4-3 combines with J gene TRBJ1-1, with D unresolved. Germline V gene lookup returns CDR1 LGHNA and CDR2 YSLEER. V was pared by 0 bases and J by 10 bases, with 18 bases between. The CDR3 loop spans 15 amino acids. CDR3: CASSQDWPVTQVAFF. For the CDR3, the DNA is TGCGCCAGCAGCCAAGATTGGCCAGTCACACAAGTAGCTTTCTTT.

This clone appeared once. The CDR3 reads CASSTTTSGRVFGELFF. In DNA, the CDR3 is TGTGCCAGCAGCACGACAACTAGCGGGAGGGTCTTCGGGGAGCTGTTTTTT. J is TRBJ2-2 and V is TRBV7-9; 13 bases agree with TRBD2. In germline, CDR1 is SEHNR, CDR2 FQNEAQ (reference sequence). V dropped 5 bases and J dropped 7; count of bases not matched to a gene: 10. The CDR3 length is 17 residues. The complete variable domain, with remaining parts taken from reference TRBV7-9 and TRBJ2-2, reads DTGVSQNPRHKITKRGQNVTFRCDPISEHNRLYWYRQTLGQGPEFLTYFQNEAQLEKSRLLSDRFSAERPKGSFSTLEIQRTEQGDSAMYLCASSTTTSGRVFGELFFGEGSRLTVL.

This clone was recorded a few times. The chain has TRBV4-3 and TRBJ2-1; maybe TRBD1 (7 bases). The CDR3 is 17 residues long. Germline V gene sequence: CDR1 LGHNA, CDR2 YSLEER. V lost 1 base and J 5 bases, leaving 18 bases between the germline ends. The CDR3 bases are TGCGCCAGCAGCCAAGGAAGATGGAGGGGGCTGAACAATGAGCAGTTCTTC. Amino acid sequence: CASSQGRWRGLNNEQFF.

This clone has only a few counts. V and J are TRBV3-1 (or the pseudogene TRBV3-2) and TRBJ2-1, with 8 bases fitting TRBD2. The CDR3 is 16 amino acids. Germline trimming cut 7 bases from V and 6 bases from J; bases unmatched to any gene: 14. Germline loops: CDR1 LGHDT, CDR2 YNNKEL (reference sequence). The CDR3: CASTPSRAGGSNEQFF. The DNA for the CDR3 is TGTGCCAGCACCCCTTCCAGGGCGGGAGGCAGCAATGAGCAGTTCTTC.

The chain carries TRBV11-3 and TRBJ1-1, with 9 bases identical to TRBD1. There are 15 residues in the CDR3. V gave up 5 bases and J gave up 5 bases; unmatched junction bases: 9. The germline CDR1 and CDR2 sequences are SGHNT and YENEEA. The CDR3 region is CASSPTQGARTEAFF. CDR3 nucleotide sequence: TGTGCCAGCAGCCCAACACAGGGGGCGAGGACTGAAGCTTTCTTT. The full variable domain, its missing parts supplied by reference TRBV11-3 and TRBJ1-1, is EAGVVQSPRYKIIEKKQPVAFWCNPISGHNTLYWYLQNLGQGPELLIRYENEEAVDDSQLPKDRFSAERLKGVDSTLKIQPAELGDSAVYLCASSPTQGARTEAFFGQGTRLTVV.

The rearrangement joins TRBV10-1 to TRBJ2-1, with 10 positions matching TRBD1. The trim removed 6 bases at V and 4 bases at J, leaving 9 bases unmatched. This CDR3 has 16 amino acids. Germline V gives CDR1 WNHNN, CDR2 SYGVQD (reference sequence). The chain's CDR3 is CASRRIPGQGYNEQFF. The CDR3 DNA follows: TGCGCCAGCAGACGTATACCGGGACAGGGGTACAATGAGCAGTTCTTC.

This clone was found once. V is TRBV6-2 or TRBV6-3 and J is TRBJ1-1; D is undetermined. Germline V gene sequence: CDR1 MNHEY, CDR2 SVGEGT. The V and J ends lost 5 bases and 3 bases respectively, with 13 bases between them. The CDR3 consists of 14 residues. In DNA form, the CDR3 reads TGTGCCAGCAGTAACCCCCGGAGGGACACTGAAGCTTTCTTT. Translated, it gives CASSNPRRDTEAFF.

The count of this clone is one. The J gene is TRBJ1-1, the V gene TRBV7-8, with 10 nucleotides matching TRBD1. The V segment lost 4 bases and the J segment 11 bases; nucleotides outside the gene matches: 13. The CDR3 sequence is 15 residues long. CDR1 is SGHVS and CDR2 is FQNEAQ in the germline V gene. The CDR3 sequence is CASSYLPGTGEFAFF. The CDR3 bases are TGTGCCAGCAGCTATCTACCCGGGACAGGGGAGTTCGCTTTCTTT.

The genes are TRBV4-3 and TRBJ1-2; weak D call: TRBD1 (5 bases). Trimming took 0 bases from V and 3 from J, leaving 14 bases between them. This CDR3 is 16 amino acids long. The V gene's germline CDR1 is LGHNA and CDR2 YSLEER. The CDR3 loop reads CASSQDNGGPYYGYTF. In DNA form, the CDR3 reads TGCGCCAGCAGCCAAGATAACGGGGGTCCCTACTATGGCTACACCTTC.

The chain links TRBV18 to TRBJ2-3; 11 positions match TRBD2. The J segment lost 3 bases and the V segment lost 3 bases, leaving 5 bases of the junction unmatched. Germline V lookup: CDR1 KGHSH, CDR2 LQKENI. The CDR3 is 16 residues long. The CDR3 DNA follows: TGTGCCAGCTCACCTCGACTAGCGGGATCTACAGATACGCAGTATTTT. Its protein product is CASSPRLAGSTDTQYF.

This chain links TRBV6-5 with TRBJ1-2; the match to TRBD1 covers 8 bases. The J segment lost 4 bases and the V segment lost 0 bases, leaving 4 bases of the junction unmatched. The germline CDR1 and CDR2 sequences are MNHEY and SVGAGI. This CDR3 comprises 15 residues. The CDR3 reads CASSYSGQAFYGYTF. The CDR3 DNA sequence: TGTGCCAGCAGTTACTCGGGACAGGCGTTCTATGGCTACACCTTC.

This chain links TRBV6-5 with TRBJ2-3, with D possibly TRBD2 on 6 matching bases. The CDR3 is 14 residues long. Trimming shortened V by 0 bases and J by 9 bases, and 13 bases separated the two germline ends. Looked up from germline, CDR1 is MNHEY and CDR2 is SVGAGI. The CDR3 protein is CASSYSIWGETQYF. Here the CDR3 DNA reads TGTGCCAGCAGTTACTCGATTTGGGGGGAGACGCAGTATTTT.

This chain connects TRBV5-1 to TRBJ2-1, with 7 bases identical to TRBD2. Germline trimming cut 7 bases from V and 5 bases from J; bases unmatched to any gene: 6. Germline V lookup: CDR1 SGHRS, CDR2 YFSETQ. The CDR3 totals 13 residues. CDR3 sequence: CASSSGNHNEQFF. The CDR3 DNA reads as TGCGCCAGCTCCAGCGGGAATCACAATGAGCAGTTCTTC.

The DNA of the CDR3 is TGTGCCAGCACCGAGCGGGAAAGCCCTGAAGCTTTCTTT. Translated, it gives CASTERESPEAFF. This chain links TRBV6-5 with TRBJ1-1; no firm D call. The CDR3 is 13 residues long. In germline, CDR1 is MNHEY, CDR2 SVGAGI. Trimming took off 7 bases at V and 6 bases at J, with 15 bases between the two ends.

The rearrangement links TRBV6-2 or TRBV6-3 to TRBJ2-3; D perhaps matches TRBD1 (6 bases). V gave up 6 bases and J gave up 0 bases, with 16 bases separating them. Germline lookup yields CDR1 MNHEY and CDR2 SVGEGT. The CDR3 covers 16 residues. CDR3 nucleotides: TGTGCCAGCAGCTTACAGGGTACCGTTAGCACAGATACGCAGTATTTT. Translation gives CASSLQGTVSTDTQYF.

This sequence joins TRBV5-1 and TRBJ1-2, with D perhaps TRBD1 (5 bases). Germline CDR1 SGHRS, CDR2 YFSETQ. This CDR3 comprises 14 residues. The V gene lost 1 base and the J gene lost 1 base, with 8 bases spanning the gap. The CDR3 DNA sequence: TGCGCCAGCAGCTTGAGACAGAGTAACTATGGCTACACCTTC. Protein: CASSLRQSNYGYTF.

This CDR3 is CASSYPDWASALKDTQYF. In DNA, the CDR3 is TGTGCCAGCAGTTACCCGGACTGGGCTAGCGCACTTAAGGATACGCAGTATTTT. This rearrangement joins TRBV6-2 or TRBV6-3 to TRBJ2-3, with D possibly matching TRBD2 (6 bases). The CDR3 is made up of 18 amino acids. The germline CDR1 and CDR2 sequences are MNHEY and SVGEGT. Trimming took off 2 bases at V and 6 bases at J, with 24 bases between the two ends.